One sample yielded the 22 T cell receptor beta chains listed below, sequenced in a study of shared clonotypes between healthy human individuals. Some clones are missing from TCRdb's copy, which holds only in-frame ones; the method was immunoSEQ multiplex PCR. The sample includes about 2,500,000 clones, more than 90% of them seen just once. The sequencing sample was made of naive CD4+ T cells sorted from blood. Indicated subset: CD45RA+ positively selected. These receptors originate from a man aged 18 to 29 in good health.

CDR3 residues: CASSFGTSGGPGELFF. The CDR3 bases are TGCGCCAGCAGCTTCGGGACTAGCGGGGGGCCCGGGGAGCTGTTTTTT. This chain joins TRBV10-1 and TRBJ2-2, with 15 bases lining up with TRBD2. Germline V gene sequence: CDR1 WNHNN, CDR2 SYGVQD (reference sequence). The trim removed 6 bases at V and 6 bases at J, leaving 5 bases unmatched. The CDR3 sequence is 16 residues long.

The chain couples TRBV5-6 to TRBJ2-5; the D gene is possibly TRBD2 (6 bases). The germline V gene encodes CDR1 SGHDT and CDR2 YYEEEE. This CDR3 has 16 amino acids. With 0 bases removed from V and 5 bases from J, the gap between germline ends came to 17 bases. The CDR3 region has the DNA TGTGCCAGCAGCTTGGAGGCGCGGGGTAGAGGGGAGACCCAGTACTTC. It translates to CASSLEARGRGETQYF.

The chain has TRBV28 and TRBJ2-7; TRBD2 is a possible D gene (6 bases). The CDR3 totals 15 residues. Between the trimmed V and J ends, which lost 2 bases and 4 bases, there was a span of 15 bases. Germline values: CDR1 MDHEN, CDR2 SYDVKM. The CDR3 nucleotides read TGTGCCAGCAGTTTACCTGCGGGGATAGGGTACGAGCAGTACTTC. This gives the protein CASSLPAGIGYEQYF.

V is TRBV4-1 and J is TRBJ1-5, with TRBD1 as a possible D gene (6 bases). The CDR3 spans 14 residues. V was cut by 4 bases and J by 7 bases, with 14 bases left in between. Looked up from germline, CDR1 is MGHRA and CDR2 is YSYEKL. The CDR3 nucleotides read TGCGCCAGCAGCCGAGAACAGGGAGGGCAGCCCCAGCATTTT. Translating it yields CASSREQGGQPQHF.

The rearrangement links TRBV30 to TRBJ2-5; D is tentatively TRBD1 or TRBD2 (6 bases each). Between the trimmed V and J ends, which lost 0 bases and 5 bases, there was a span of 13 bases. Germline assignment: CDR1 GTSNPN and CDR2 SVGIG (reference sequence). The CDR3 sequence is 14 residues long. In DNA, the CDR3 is TGTGCCTGGAGTGTATCGGGGGCCGTCGAGACCCAGTACTTC. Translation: CAWSVSGAVETQYF.

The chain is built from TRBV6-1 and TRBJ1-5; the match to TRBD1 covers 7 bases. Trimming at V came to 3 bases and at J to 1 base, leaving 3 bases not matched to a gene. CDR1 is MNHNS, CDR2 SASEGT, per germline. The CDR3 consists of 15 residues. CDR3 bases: TGTGCCAGCAGTGACCCGGGACAGAGCAATCAGCCCCAGCATTTT. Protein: CASSDPGQSNQPQHF.

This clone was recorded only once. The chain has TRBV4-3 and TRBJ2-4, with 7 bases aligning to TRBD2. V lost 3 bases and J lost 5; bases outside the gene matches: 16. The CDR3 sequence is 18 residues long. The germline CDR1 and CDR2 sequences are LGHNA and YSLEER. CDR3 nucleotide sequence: TGCGCCAGCAGCCAGGATGGGATCTGGTCTAGCGGTGAAAACATTCAGTACTTC. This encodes CASSQDGIWSSGENIQYF.

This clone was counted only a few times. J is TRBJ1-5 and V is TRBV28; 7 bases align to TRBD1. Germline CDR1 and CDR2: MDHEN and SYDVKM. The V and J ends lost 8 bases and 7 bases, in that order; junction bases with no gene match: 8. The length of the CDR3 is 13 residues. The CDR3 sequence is CASLNRGGQPQHF. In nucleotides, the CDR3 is TGTGCCAGCCTCAACAGGGGTGGCCAGCCCCAGCATTTT.

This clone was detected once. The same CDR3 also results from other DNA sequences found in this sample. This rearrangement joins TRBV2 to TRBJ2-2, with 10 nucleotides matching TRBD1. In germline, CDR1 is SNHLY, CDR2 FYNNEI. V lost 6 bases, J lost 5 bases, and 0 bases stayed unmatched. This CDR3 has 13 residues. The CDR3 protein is CASRGQGTGELFF. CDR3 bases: TGTGCCAGCAGGGGACAGGGGACCGGGGAGCTGTTTTTT.

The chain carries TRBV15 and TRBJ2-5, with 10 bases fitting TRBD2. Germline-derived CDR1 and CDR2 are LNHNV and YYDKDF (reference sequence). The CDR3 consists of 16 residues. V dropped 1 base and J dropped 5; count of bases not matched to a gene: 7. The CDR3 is CATSRGVTSGTETQYF. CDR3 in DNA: TGTGCCACCAGCAGAGGGGTCACTAGCGGGACCGAGACCCAGTACTTC. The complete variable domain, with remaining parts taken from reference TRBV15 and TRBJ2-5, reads DAMVIQNPRYQVTQFGKPVTLSCSQTLNHNVMYWYQQKSSQAPKLLFHYYDKDFNNEADTPDNFQSRRPNTSFCFLDIRSPGLGDTAMYLCATSRGVTSGTETQYFGPGTRLLVL.

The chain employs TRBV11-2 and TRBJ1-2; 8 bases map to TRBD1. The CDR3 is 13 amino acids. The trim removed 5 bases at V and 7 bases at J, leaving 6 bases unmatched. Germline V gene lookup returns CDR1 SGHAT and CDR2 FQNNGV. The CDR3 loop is CASSLTGEVGYTF. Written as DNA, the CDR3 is TGTGCCAGCAGCCTGACAGGGGAGGTTGGCTACACCTTC.

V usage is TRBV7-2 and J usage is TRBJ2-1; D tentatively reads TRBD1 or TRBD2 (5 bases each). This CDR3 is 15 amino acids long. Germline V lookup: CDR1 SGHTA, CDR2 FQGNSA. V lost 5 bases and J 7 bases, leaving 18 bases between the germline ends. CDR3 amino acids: CASSPGRIRGNEQFF. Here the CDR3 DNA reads TGTGCCAGCAGCCCGGGAAGGATTAGGGGAAATGAGCAGTTCTTC.

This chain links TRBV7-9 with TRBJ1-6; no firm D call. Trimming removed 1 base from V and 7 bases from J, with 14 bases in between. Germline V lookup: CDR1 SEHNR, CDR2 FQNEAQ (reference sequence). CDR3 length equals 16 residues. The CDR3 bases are TGTGCCAGCAGCTTAGGAGGATCTGGGCCAAATTCACCCCTCCACTTT. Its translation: CASSLGGSGPNSPLHF.

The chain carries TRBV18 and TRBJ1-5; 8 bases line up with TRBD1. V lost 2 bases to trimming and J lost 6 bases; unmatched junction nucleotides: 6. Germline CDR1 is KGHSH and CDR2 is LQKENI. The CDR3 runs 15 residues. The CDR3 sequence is CASSPGQGGTQPQHF. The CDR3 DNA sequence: TGTGCCAGCTCACCAGGACAGGGAGGCACTCAGCCCCAGCATTTT.

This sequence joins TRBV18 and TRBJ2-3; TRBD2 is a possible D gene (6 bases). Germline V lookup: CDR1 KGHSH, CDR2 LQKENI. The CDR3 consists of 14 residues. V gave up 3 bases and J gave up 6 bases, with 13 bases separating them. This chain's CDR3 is CASSPRLDWDTQYF. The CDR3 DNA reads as TGTGCCAGCTCACCCCGACTAGATTGGGATACGCAGTATTTT.

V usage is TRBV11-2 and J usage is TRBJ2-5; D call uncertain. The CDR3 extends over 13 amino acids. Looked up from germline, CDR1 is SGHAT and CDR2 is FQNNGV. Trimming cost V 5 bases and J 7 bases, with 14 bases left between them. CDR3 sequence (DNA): TGTGCCAGCAGCCTACCGGACGGGTTGACCCAGTACTTC. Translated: CASSLPDGLTQYF.

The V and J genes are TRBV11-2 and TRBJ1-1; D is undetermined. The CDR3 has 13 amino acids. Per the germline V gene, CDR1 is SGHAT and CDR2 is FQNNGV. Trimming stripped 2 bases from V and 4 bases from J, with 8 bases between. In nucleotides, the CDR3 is TGTGCCAGCAGCTTAAGTCTGCGCACTGAAGCTTTCTTT. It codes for CASSLSLRTEAFF. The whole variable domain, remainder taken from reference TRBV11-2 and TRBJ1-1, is EAGVAQSPRYKIIEKRQSVAFWCNPISGHATLYWYQQILGQGPKLLIQFQNNGVVDDSQLPKDRFSAERLKGVDSTLKIQPAKLEDSAVYLCASSLSLRTEAFFGQGTRLTVV.

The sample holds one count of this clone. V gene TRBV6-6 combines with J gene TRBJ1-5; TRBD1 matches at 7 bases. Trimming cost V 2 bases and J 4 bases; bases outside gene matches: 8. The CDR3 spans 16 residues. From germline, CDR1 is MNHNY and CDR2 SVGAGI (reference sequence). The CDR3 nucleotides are TGTGCCAGCAGTTACAGAGACAGGGTGGGTAATCAGCCCCAGCATTTT. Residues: CASSYRDRVGNQPQHF.

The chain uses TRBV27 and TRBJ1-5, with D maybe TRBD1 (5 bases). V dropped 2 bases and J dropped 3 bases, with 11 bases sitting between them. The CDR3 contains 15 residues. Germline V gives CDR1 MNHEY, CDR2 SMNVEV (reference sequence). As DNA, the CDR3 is TGTGCCAGCAGTTTACAGGGCCGCGACAATCAGCCCCAGCATTTT. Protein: CASSLQGRDNQPQHF.

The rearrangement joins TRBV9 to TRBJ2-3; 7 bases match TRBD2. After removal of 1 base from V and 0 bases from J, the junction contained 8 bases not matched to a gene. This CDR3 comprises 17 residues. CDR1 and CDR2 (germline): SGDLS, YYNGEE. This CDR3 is CASSVSSGRGSTDTQYF. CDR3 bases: TGTGCCAGCAGCGTAAGCTCTGGGCGGGGGAGCACAGATACGCAGTATTTT.

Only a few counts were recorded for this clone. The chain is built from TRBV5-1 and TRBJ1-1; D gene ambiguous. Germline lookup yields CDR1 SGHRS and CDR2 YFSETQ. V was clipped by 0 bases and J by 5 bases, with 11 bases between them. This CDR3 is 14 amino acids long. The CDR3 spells CASSLALTGTEAFF. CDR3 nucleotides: TGCGCCAGCAGCTTGGCCCTGACGGGGACTGAAGCTTTCTTT.

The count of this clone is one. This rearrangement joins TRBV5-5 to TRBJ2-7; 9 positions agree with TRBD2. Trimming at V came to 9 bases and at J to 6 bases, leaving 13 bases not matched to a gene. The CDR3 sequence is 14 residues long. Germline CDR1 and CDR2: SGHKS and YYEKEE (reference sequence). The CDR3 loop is CATTRGGADLEQYF. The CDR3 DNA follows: TGTGCCACCACACGCGGGGGGGCAGATCTCGAGCAGTACTTC.